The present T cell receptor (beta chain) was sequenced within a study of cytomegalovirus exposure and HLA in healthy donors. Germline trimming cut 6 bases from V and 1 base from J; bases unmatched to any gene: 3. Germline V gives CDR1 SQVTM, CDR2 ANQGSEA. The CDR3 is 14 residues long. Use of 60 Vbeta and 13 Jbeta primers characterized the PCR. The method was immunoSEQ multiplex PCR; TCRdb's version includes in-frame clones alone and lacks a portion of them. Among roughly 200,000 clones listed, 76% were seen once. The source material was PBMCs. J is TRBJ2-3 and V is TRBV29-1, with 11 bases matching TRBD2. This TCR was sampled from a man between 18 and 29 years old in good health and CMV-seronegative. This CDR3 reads CSVTSGRGTDTQYF. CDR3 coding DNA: TGCAGCGTAACTAGCGGGAGAGGCACAGATACGCAGTATTTT.